The following is a T cell receptor beta chain sequence with its context. Its target is not known. This sample is drawn from a study of OX40 agonist ivuxolimab in advanced cancers. Study details: In this cohort, patients received ivuxolimab, an agonistic anti-OX40 (CD134) antibody.

The repertoire was sequenced with immunoSEQ multiplex PCR; TCRdb's copy has only in-frame clones and lacks some. The table shows tens of thousands of clones, with roughly 84% occurring only once. Trimming took 2 bases from V and 0 from J, leaving 7 bases between them. CDR3 length: 15 amino acids. Germline loops: CDR1 SGHTA, CDR2 FQGNSA. Findings and caveats of the study: There were also nonresponders showing low normalized T-cell clonal expansion. The CD4+ and CD8+ T cells in the blood had expanded clonally by week 6 at 0.1 to 3.0 mg/kg.

V gene TRBV7-2 combines with J gene TRBJ2-2; D call uncertain. This receptor was identified in an adult with an advanced solid tumor such as melanoma, head and neck, liver or kidney cancer. This specimen was CD4+ or CD8+ T cells sorted from blood, taken in a trial of the OX40 agonist ivuxolimab. CDR3 protein: CASSLRAANTGELFF. CDR3 sequence (DNA): TGTGCCAGCAGCTTAAGGGCGGCGAACACCGGGGAGCTGTTTTTT.